This T cell receptor (beta chain) was captured in a study of blood T cell repertoires in COVID-19. The overall study: Specimens from acute and convalescent COVID-19 originated in the United States, Italy and Spain. T cells, B-cell-depleted T cells, or PBMCs supplied cDNA or gDNA.

CDR3 size: 14 residues. CDR1 and CDR2 from the germline V gene are LGHDT and YNNKEL (reference sequence). Trimming pared 0 bases from V and 2 bases from J, leaving 6 bases between. In the source study's methods: Reference gene primers were amplified, and this amplification served to estimate nucleated cell counts. TCRdb keeps only in-frame clones here, not all; method: immunoSEQ multiplex PCR. V, J and clone size are taken as reported in that table, and D and trimming were inferred from the DNA itself. Found here are tens of thousands of clones, roughly 88% of them singletons; the top ten hold over 2%.

The sample consisted of peripheral blood. The sequence was obtained from a human donor in a cohort sampled during active COVID-19. The chain links TRBV3-1 (or the pseudogene TRBV3-2) to TRBJ2-3; D gene ambiguous. The CDR3 region has the DNA TGTGCCAGCAGCCAAGAGATAGCCACAGATACGCAGTATTTT. This codes for CASSQEIATDTQYF.